This T cell receptor beta chain was sequenced in a study of blood T cell repertoires in COVID-19. Study-level background: The United States, Italy and Spain provided the acute and convalescent COVID-19 samples. From T cells, B-cell-depleted T cells, or PBMCs came the material, which was cDNA or gDNA.

Here immunoSEQ multiplex PCR was the method, and the copy in TCRdb shows in-frame clones only, minus some. The sample records over 350,000 clones, around 87% being singletons. The CDR3 totals 13 residues. V was pared by 6 bases and J by 2 bases, with 11 bases between. The germline CDR1 and CDR2 sequences are SGHAT and FQDESV (reference sequence). Material for sequencing was PBMCs or T cells enriched from blood (not recorded which). This chain uses TRBV11-1 with TRBJ2-7; TRBD2 might be the D (5 bases). The TCR was taken from a woman aged 50 to 60 who had recovered from COVID-19. The CDR3 DNA reads as TGTGCCAGCAGTTCGGGATCCGCCTACGAGCAGTACTTC. Translated: CASSSGSAYEQYF.